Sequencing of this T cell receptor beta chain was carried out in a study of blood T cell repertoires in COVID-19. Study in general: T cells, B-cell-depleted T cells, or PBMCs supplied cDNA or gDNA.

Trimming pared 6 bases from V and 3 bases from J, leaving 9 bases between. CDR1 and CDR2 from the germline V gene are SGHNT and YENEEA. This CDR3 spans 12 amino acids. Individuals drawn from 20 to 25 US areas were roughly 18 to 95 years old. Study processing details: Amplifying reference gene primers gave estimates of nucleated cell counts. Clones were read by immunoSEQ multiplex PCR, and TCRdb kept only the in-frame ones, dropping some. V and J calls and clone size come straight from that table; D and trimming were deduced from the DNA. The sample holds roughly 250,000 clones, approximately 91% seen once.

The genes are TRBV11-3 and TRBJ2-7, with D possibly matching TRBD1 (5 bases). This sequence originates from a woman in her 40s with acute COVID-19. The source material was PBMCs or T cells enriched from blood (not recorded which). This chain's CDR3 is CASRAGHYEQYF. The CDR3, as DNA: TGTGCCAGCAGGGCAGGACACTACGAGCAGTACTTC.